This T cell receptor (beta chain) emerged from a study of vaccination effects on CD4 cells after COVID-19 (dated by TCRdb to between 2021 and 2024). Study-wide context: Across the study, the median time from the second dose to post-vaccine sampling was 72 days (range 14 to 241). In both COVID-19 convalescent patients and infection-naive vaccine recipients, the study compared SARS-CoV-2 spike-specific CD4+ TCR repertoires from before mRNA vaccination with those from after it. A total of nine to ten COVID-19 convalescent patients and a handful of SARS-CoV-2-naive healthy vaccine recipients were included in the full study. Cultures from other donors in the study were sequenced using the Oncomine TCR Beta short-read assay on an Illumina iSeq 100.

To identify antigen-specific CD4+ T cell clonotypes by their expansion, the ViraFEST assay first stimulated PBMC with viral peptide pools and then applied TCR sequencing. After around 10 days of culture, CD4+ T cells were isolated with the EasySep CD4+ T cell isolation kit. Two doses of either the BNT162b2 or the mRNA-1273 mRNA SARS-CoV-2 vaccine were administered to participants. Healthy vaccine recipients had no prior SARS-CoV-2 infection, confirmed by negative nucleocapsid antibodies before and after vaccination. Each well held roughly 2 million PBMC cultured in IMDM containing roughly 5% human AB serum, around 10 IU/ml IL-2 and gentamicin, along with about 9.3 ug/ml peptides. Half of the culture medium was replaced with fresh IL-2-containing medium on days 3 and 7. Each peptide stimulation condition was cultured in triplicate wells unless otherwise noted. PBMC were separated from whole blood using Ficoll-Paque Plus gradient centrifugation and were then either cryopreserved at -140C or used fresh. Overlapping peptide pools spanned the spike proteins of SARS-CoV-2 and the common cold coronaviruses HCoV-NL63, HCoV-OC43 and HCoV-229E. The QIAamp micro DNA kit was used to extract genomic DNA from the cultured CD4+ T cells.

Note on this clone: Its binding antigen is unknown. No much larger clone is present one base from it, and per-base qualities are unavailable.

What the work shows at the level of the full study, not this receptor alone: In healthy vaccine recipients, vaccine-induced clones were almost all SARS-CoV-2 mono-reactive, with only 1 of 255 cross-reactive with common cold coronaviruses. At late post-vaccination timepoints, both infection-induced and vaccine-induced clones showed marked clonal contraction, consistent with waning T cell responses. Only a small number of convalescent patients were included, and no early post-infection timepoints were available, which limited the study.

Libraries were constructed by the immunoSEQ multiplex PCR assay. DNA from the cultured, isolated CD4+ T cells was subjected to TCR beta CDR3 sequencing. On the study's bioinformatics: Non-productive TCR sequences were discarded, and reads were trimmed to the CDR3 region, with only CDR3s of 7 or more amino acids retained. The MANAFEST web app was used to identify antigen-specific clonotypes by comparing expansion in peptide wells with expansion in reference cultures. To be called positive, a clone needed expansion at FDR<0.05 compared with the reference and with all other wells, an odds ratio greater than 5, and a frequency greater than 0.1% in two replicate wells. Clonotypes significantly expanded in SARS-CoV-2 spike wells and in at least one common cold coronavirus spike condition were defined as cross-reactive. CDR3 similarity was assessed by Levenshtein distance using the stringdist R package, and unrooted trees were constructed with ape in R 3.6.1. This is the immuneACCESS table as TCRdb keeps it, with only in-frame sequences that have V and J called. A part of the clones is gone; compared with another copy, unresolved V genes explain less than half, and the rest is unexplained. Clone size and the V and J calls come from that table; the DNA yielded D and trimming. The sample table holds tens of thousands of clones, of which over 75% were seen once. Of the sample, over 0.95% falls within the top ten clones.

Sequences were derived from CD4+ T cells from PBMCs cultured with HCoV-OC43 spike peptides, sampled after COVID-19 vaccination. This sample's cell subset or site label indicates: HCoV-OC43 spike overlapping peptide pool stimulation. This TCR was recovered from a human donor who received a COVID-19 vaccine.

The CDR3 protein is CASSPHVLAGGSTDTQYF. The DNA is as follows: TGTGCCAGCAGCCCCCATGTACTAGCGGGGGGTAGCACAGATACGCAGTATTTT. The rearranged chain carries TRBV3-1 (or the pseudogene TRBV3-2) and TRBJ2-3; the junction holds 12 bases that match TRBD2. V is pruned by 4 bases and J by 0 bases, leaving 8 bases of the junction without a gene match. Sequences LGHDT (CDR1) and YNNKEL (CDR2) are obtained from the germline V gene (reference sequence). The CDR3 measures 18 amino acids from cysteine to phenylalanine. Only the CDR3 portion is preserved as DNA: 54 bases, with reading frame beginning at the first base.